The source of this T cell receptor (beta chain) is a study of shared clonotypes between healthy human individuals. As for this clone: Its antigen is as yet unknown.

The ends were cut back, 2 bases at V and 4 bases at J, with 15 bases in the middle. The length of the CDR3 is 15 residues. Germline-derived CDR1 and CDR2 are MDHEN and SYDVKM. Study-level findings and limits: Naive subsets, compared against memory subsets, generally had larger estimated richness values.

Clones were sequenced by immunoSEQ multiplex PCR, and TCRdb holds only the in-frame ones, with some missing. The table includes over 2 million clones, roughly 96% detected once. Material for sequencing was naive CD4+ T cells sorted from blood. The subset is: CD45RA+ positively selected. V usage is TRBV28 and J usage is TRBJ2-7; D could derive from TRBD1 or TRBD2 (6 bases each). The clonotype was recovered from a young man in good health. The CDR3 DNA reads TGTGCCAGCAGTTTACCAGACAGGAGGGATTACGAGCAGTACTTC. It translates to CASSLPDRRDYEQYF.